These T cell receptor beta chains were read from a single sample in a study of vaccination and CD4 T cells after COVID-19. TCRdb redid the calling of the PCR reads with MiXCR, one entry per CDR3 protein. This table has 26,000 or so distinct CDR3 sequences, under 65% appearing once. Material: CD4+ T cells from blood, obtained about 7 months after SARS-CoV-2 vaccination. Source of these receptors: a human donor who had recovered from COVID-19. Both conserved end residues are part of each CDR3. A D gene is named only where the DNA matches it firmly. The size entry is marked missing in some rows and otherwise reads once, few, many or a size class.

few,TRBD2,TRBV20-1,TRBJ2-1,CSAREAGGPNEQFF,TGCAGTGCTAGAGAAGCGGGAGGGCCCAATGAGCAGTTCTTC
NA,TRBD2,TRBV6-1,TRBJ2-1,CASRKRESSYNEQFF,TGTGCCAGTAGAAAGCGGGAGTCCTCCTACAATGAGCAATTCTTC
NA,TRBD2,TRBV25-1,TRBJ2-3,CASSELASGRSDTQYF,TGTGCCAGCAGTGAATTGGCTAGCGGGAGATCAGATACGCAGTATTTT
NA,NA,TRBV6-1,TRBJ2-1,CATLGGNEQFF,TGTGCCACCCTGGGCGGGAATGAGCAGTTCTTC
few,TRBD1,TRBV28,TRBJ1-4,CASRRTGGLANEKLFF,TGTGCCAGCAGACGTACAGGGGGGTTGGCTAATGAAAAACTGTTTTTT
few,NA,TRBV19,TRBJ1-1,CASTLRNTEAFF,TGTGCCAGTACCCTGAGGAACACTGAAGCTTTCTTT
once,TRBD1,TRBV6-2/TRBV6-3,TRBJ2-3,CASSGTGSTDTQYF,TGTGCCAGCAGTGGGACAGGGAGCACAGATACGCAGTATTTT
NA,NA,TRBV7-2,TRBJ2-2,CASSTTVPGELFF,TGTGCCAGCAGCACGACAGTTCCCGGGGAGCTGTTTTTT
NA,NA,TRBV20-1,TRBJ1-1,CSHGGLDFEAFF,TGCAGCCACGGGGGTTTGGACTTTGAAGCTTTCTTT
NA,TRBD1,TRBV29-1,TRBJ1-1,CSVIQGQAFF,TGCAGCGTGATACAGGGGCAAGCTTTCTTT
NA,NA,TRBV20-1,TRBJ2-4,CSAMGEAKNIQYF,TGCAGTGCTATGGGAGAAGCCAAAAACATTCAGTACTTC
NA,NA,TRBV12-3/TRBV12-4,TRBJ2-1,CASSLGRANEQFF,TGTGCCAGCAGTTTGGGTAGGGCAAATGAGCAGTTCTTC
NA,NA,TRBV20-1,TRBJ2-2,CSARDLLGRGNTGELFF,TGCAGTGCTAGAGATCTCCTCGGACGGGGGAACACCGGGGAGCTGTTTTTT
few,NA,TRBV7-8,TRBJ2-3,CASSRMRGSVSSITDTQYF,TGTGCCAGCAGCCGGATGCGGGGTTCCGTATCCTCAATCACAGATACGCAGTATTTT
NA,NA,TRBV7-9,TRBJ2-7,CASSPAGVESYEQYF,TGTGCCAGCAGCCCCGCCGGCGTGGAATCCTACGAGCAGTACTTC
few,NA,TRBV7-6,TRBJ1-1,CASSDEGEGNTEAFF,TGTGCCAGCAGCGATGAGGGGGAGGGGAACACTGAAGCTTTCTTT
NA,TRBD1,TRBV28,TRBJ1-2,CASSSNRGFGYGYTF,TGTGCCAGCAGTTCTAACAGGGGATTCGGCTATGGCTACACCTTC
NA,TRBD2,TRBV27,TRBJ2-1,CASSLGTSVGDEQFF,TGTGCCAGCAGTTTGGGGACTAGCGTGGGAGATGAGCAGTTCTTC
NA,TRBD1,TRBV4-2,TRBJ2-7,CASSQGPQGPYEQYF,TGTGCCAGCAGCCAAGGCCCACAGGGGCCCTACGAGCAGTACTTC
NA,NA,TRBV18,TRBJ2-3,CASSRLISTDTQYF,TGTGCCAGCTCACGACTGATTAGCACAGATACGCAGTATTTT
NA,TRBD1,TRBV7-8,TRBJ2-1,CASSPETGGPRLNEQFF,TGTGCCAGCAGCCCGGAGACAGGGGGCCCCCGTTTGAATGAGCAGTTCTTC
NA,TRBD1,TRBV6-1,TRBJ2-5,CASSGDRQETQYF,TGTGCCAGCAGTGGGGACAGACAAGAGACCCAGTACTTC
NA,NA,TRBV6-5,TRBJ2-6,CASSYSNPVSGANVLTF,TGTGCCAGCAGTTACTCGAATCCTGTCTCTGGGGCCAACGTCCTGACTTTC
NA,NA,TRBV12-3/TRBV12-4,TRBJ2-7,CASSFGLGGSYEQYF,TGTGCCAGCAGTTTCGGACTTGGGGGTTCCTACGAGCAGTACTTC
few,NA,TRBV7-7,TRBJ2-5,CASSPKGEGAQETQYF,TGTGCTAGCAGCCCTAAGGGGGAGGGGGCGCAGGAGACCCAGTACTTC
NA,NA,TRBV10-3,TRBJ2-3,CAIRGAGASADTQYF,TGTGCCATCAGAGGAGCGGGCGCCTCGGCAGATACGCAGTATTTT
NA,NA,TRBV6-2/TRBV6-3,TRBJ2-1,CASSSGNSYNEQFF,TGTGCCAGCAGTAGCGGAAACTCCTACAATGAGCAGTTCTTC
NA,NA,TRBV27,TRBJ2-5,CASRTAKETQYF,TGTGCCAGCAGGACAGCCAAAGAGACCCAGTACTTC
few,NA,TRBV21-1,TRBJ2-5,CASSKEAPVEETQYF,TGTGCCAGCAGCAAAGAGGCGCCAGTGGAAGAGACCCAGTACTTC
once,NA,TRBV2,TRBJ1-2,CASSVDRFSNYGYTF,TGTGCCAGCAGTGTTGACAGGTTCTCTAACTATGGCTACACCTTC
NA,NA,TRBV6-5,TRBJ2-7,CASSYGHEQYF,TGTGCCAGCAGTTACGGCCACGAGCAGTACTTC
NA,TRBD1,TRBV29-1,TRBJ1-5,CSVGQGADQPQHF,TGCAGCGTTGGACAGGGGGCCGATCAGCCCCAGCATTTT
NA,TRBD2,TRBV5-1,TRBJ2-3,CASSGGGLAGGPHTQYF,TGCGCCAGCAGCGGAGGGGGACTAGCGGGAGGGCCGCATACGCAGTATTTT
NA,NA,TRBV19,TRBJ2-5,CASSIIAAGETQYF,TGTGCCAGTAGTATTATAGCGGCGGGAGAGACCCAGTACTTC
NA,NA,TRBV7-6,TRBJ2-3,CASSSRTTDTQYF,TGTGCCAGCAGCTCGCGGACCACAGATACGCAGTATTTT
NA,TRBD2,TRBV29-1,TRBJ2-1,CSVGDYSSYNEQFF,TGCAGCGTAGGGGACTACAGCTCCTACAATGAGCAGTTCTTC
few,TRBD2,TRBV20-1,TRBJ2-7,CSARSMTSGTYEQYF,TGCAGTGCAAGATCCATGACTAGCGGAACCTACGAGCAGTACTTC
few,TRBD1,TRBV7-9,TRBJ2-2,CASSSTGKGGELFF,TGTGCCAGCAGCTCGACAGGGAAGGGCGGGGAGCTGTTTTTT
NA,TRBD1,TRBV6-5,TRBJ1-5,CASSSTGVGNQPQHF,TGTGCCAGCAGTTCCACAGGGGTTGGCAATCAGCCCCAGCATTTT
few,NA,TRBV19,TRBJ2-2,CASKVRESGELFF,TGTGCCAGTAAGGTCAGGGAAAGCGGGGAGCTGTTTTTT
few,NA,TRBV6-5,TRBJ2-2,CASSYLSGLNTGELFF,TGTGCCAGCAGTTATTTATCAGGGCTGAACACCGGGGAGCTGTTTTTT
few,TRBD1,TRBV7-3,TRBJ2-6,CASSLNRGFGANVLTF,TGTGCCAGCAGCTTAAACAGGGGCTTCGGGGCCAACGTCCTGACTTTC
NA,NA,TRBV27,TRBJ1-6,CASRPSSYNSPLHF,TGTGCCAGCAGGCCCAGCTCCTATAATTCACCCCTCCACTTT
few,TRBD1,TRBV7-2,TRBJ2-2,CASSLVLWDRGTGELFF,TGTGCCAGCAGCTTAGTCCTATGGGACAGGGGCACCGGGGAGCTGTTTTTT
NA,TRBD2,TRBV7-2,TRBJ2-3,CASRKLAGRDTQYF,TGTGCCAGCAGGAAACTAGCGGGGAGAGATACGCAGTATTTT
NA,TRBD1,TRBV6-5,TRBJ2-7,CASSLTRTGTYEQYF,TGTGCCAGCAGTTTAACCCGGACAGGAACCTACGAGCAGTACTTC